One sample yielded the 2 T cell receptor beta chains listed below, sequenced in a study of Tregs in tolerant kidney transplant recipients. The nonmyeloablative bone marrow transplants came from related graft donors, with transient mixed chimerism. Using immunoSEQ multiplex PCR, the repertoire was profiled, and TCRdb retains in-frame clones only, with some absent. The repertoire holds more than 90,000 clones, roughly 93% seen once, with more than 1.5% in the top ten. Specimen: CD4+ T cells from blood (PBMCs), collected 12 months after the transplant. Receptor source: a human patient who received a combined kidney and bone marrow transplant. Certain T cells may be donor cells from the graft.

This rearrangement joins TRBV7-3 to TRBJ2-1; 7 nucleotides align to TRBD2. J gave up 6 bases and V 1 base, and 3 bases lay outside the gene matches. Germline V gene lookup returns CDR1 SGHTA and CDR2 FQGTGA. The CDR3 spans 14 residues. The CDR3 DNA reads as TGTGCCAGCAGCTTAAGGGGGGGGATCAATGAGCAGTTCTTC. Protein sequence: CASSLRGGINEQFF.

The J gene is TRBJ2-7, the V gene TRBV18; 9 nucleotides agree with TRBD1. The V segment lost 3 bases and the J segment 2 bases; nucleotides outside the gene matches: 8. This CDR3 spans 16 amino acids. Germline V gene lookup returns CDR1 KGHSH and CDR2 LQKENI. For the CDR3, the DNA is TGTGCCAGCTCACCGGGACAGGGCAGAGTTACCTACGAGCAGTACTTC. Translated: CASSPGQGRVTYEQYF.